This T cell receptor beta chain emerged from a study of blood T cell repertoires in COVID-19 (dated by TCRdb to 2020 to 2021). In the study overall: The collaborator samples originated in the United States, Italy and Spain and spanned the acute and convalescent phases of COVID-19. The prospective study material was composed of cDNA or gDNA derived from T cells, B-cell-depleted T cells, or PBMCs. Where available, HLA class I and class II types were taken from metadata supplied by the sample provider and were not determined by assay-based typing. Samples came from the ongoing ImmuneRACE study (first 160 participants) plus 1,254 subjects from 6 global collaborators. The repertoires were made available in a free public database intended to serve as a resource for research on the immune response to SARS-CoV-2. A de-identified subject ID, COVID-19 status, age in years and sex were almost always included in the sample metadata. Deeply sampled blood TCRbeta repertoires from subjects exposed to, actively infected with, or recovered from COVID-19 were included in the dataset.

In the prospective study, participants were roughly 18 to 100 years old, resided in fewer than 25 geographic areas of the United States, and were enrolled through a virtual design. To assign participants to cohorts, the prospective study relied on clinical history that participants themselves reported in a screening survey and a study questionnaire. Recovered participants in ImmuneRACE Cohort 3 were defined by two consecutive negative NP/OP PCR tests, clearance by a healthcare professional, or resolution of symptoms. In the prospective study, whole blood, serum and a nasopharyngeal or oropharyngeal swab were collected from each participant by mobile phlebotomists. Additional blood draws and questionnaires over an approximately two-month period could optionally be provided by prospective study participants. Prospective study blood samples were shipped either frozen or at room temperature before DNA extraction.

The immunoSEQ Assay, a bias-controlled multiplex PCR, was used to amplify TCRbeta CDR3 regions from genomic DNA. From the authors' description of their analysis: Within the assay, amplification of reference gene primers was used to estimate how many nucleated cells each sample contained. To quantify the absolute abundance of each unique TCRbeta CDR3 rearrangement, sequence reads were collapsed and filtered. Productive Simpson clonality was computed per sample as the square root of Simpson's diversity index over productive rearrangements. TCRdb obtained this table from immuneACCESS and retained in-frame rearrangements with V and J assigned. These tables miss some clones; where compared with another copy, unresolved V genes account for less than half of the shortfall, and the remainder is unexplained. V, J and clone size were drawn from that table, and D and trimming were deduced from the DNA. Across this sample there are about 260,000 clones, with 88% seen only once. 3% of the sample is held by the ten biggest clonotypes.

The CDR3 numbers 12 residues from cysteine through phenylalanine. Only the CDR3 portion is preserved as DNA: 36 bases, with reading frame beginning at the first base. CDR1 and CDR2 are read off the germline V gene as SGHTA and FQGNSA. Trimming takes 4 bases from V and 5 bases from J, and the germline ends sit 8 bases apart. Results and caveats for the whole study, not just this receptor: Clinical and demographic metadata were provided uncurated, with the amount varying by source and participant.

Regarding this clone: Its antigen remains undetermined. Per-nucleotide qualities are absent, and no much larger clonotype sits a single base away. The sample contains more than one DNA sequence encoding this CDR3.

This sequence originates from a woman between 50 and 59 years old who had recovered from COVID-19. This sequence uses TRBV7-2 and TRBJ1-2; a tentative D match to TRBD1 spans 5 bases. What was sequenced was PBMCs or T cells enriched from blood (not recorded which). The bases are TGTGCCAGCAGCTCAAGGGGTTATGGCTACACCTTC. It codes for CASSSRGYGYTF.